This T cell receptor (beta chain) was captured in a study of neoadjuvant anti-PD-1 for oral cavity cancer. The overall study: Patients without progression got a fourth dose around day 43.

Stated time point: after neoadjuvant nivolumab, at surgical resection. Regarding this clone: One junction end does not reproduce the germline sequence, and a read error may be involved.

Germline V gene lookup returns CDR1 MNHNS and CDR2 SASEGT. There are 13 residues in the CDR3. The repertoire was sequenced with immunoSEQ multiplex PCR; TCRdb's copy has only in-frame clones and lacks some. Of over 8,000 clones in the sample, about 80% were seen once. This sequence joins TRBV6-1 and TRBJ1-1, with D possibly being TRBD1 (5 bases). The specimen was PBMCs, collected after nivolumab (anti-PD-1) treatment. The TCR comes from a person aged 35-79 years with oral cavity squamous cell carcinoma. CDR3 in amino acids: CASSEGKGRGAFF. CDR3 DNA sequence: TGTGCCAGCAGCGAAGGAAAGGGAAGGGGAGCTTTCTTT.